This T cell receptor beta chain was sequenced in a study of T-cell reconstitution after alpha-beta-depleted transplantation in children. Preparation of the TCRbeta library was carried out with unique molecular identifiers. TCRdb redid the calling of the PCR reads with MiXCR, one entry per CDR3 protein. The repertoire holds approximately 390,000 distinct CDR3 sequences, with approximately 10% as singletons. The germline V and J ends were trimmed by 1 base and 6 bases, with 7 bases remaining between them. CDR1 and CDR2 from the germline V gene are SNHLY and FYNNEI. The CDR3 is 13 residues long. This clonotype originated in a human donor who donated a stem cell graft to a child with acute myeloid leukemia. Sample: PBMCs from the stem cell graft donor, taken from the stem cell graft. This chain uses TRBV2 with TRBJ1-5; no clear D. The CDR3 DNA reads as TGTGCCAGCAGTGAAGAGGGTAGTCAGCCCCAGCATTTT. Protein sequence: CASSEEGSQPQHF.